The subject of this entry is one T cell receptor beta chain. What it recognizes is unknown. The data derive from a study of T cell responses to AZD1222 COVID-19 vaccine. Study outcomes and limitations: Close to half of spike-specific TCRs reportedly recognize unmutated variant regions. Across spike, vaccine-associated CD4 TCRs were found, dominant at 160-218 and 743-854. Possibly, clonal diversity was underestimated; donors were largely white British and included more females. Seropositivity was recorded at baseline in only a handful of AZD1222 recipients.

Assay used: immunoSEQ multiplex PCR; TCRdb lists only in-frame clones, some missing. The sample yields about 140,000 clones, 70% to 90% seen once. Germline V gene data show CDR1 as SGHRS and CDR2 as YFSETQ. V lost 3 bases and J lost 0, with 10 bases in between. This CDR3 region has 16 residues. Sample: peripheral blood, taken on day 0 of AZD1222 vaccination. The chain uses TRBV5-1 and TRBJ2-6, with TRBD1 as a possible D gene (6 bases). The TCR originated in an adult in good health. CDR3 nucleotide sequence: TGCGCCAGCAGCTGGGGGCCTACCTCTGGGGCCAACGTCCTGACTTTC. It translates to CASSWGPTSGANVLTF.